These 27 T cell receptor beta chains originate from one sample sequenced in a study of human T cells and chemical hapten exposure. One entry per CDR3 protein results from TCRdb running MiXCR on the RACE reads. The sample includes 180,000 or so distinct CDR3 sequences, 20% to 25% of them seen just once. As for time point: patch test 1, 2 weeks after DPC sensitization. Specified treatment: therapeutic diphenylcyclopropenone sensitization with weekly scalp DPC. The input for sequencing was whole blood, taken in connection with sensitization to the hapten diphenylcyclopropenone (DPC). These receptor sequences come from a woman aged 45 to 65 with alopecia areata. Some clones in this sample may be carry-over from other donors' samples.

This clonotype was picked up a small number of times. This chain connects TRBV15 to TRBJ2-4; D not resolved. Between the trimmed V and J ends, which lost 6 bases and 7 bases, there was a span of 10 bases. CDR1 is LNHNV, CDR2 YYDKDF, per germline (reference sequence). This CDR3 spans 12 amino acids. CDR3 in DNA: TGTGCCACCAGTACGAGCAGGAACATTCAGTACTTC. Amino acid sequence: CATSTSRNIQYF. Full variable domain (rest looked up from reference TRBV15 and TRBJ2-4): DAMVIQNPRYQVTQFGKPVTLSCSQTLNHNVMYWYQQKSSQAPKLLFHYYDKDFNNEADTPDNFQSRRPNTSFCFLDIRSPGLGDTAMYLCATSTSRNIQYFGAGTRLSVL.

This clonotype was counted only a few times. This rearrangement joins TRBV20-1 to TRBJ1-3; tentative D call: TRBD1 (6 bases). Germline lookup yields CDR1 DFQATT and CDR2 SNEGSKA (reference sequence). The CDR3 runs to 15 residues. Trimming pared 1 base from V and 3 bases from J, leaving 13 bases between. CDR3 DNA: TGCAGTGCTAGAGTGGTCAGGGGAAATGGAAACACCATATATTTT. It translates to CSARVVRGNGNTIYF.

This clonotype was observed a few times. The chain links TRBV29-1 to TRBJ2-3; maybe TRBD2 (7 bases). This CDR3 has 14 amino acids. V was clipped by 8 bases and J by 1 base, with 16 bases between them. From germline, CDR1 is SQVTM and CDR2 ANQGSEA. The CDR3 bases are TGCAGCTCCTCCCCGGGGGGCGGCACAGATACGCAGTATTTT. Translation gives CSSSPGGGTDTQYF.

This clonotype was seen more than once but under ten times. The CDR3, as DNA: TGTGCCAGCACCGATGACCCGCCGGGGATGAGTGAGCAGTTCTTC. It specifies CASTDDPPGMSEQFF. The chain employs TRBV6-1 and TRBJ2-1, with TRBD2 as a possible D gene (5 bases). Germline V gives CDR1 MNHNS, CDR2 SASEGT. CDR3 length: 15 residues. Trimming left V 7 bases short and J 9 bases short, with 22 bases between.

This clonotype appeared a few times. The rearrangement joins TRBV29-1 to TRBJ2-1; D remains ambiguous. Trimming shortened V by 0 bases and J by 1 base, and 7 bases separated the two germline ends. The CDR3 contains 14 residues. Germline lookup yields CDR1 SQVTM and CDR2 ANQGSEA. For the CDR3, the DNA is TGCAGCGTTGAAGATCGACTTTCCTACAATGAGCAGTTCTTC. It codes for CSVEDRLSYNEQFF.

V and J are TRBV27 and TRBJ2-3; TRBD2 matches 10 bases. Germline CDR1 and CDR2: MNHEY and SMNVEV (reference sequence). CDR3 length equals 16 residues. V gave up 5 bases and J gave up 0 bases; unmatched junction bases: 5. CDR3 residues: CASSPLAGVSTDTQYF. CDR3 sequence (DNA): TGTGCCAGCAGTCCCCTAGCGGGAGTCAGCACAGATACGCAGTATTTT.

This clonotype was counted between two and nine times. V gene TRBV7-6 combines with J gene TRBJ2-2; D is ambiguous. Trimming left V 6 bases short and J 4 bases short, with 12 bases between. Germline V gene sequence: CDR1 SGHVS, CDR2 FNYEAQ. This CDR3 is built from 14 residues. The CDR3 DNA reads TGTGCCAGCAGGCCCCCTGGCATCACCGGGGAGCTGTTTTTT. It codes for CASRPPGITGELFF. Supplemented by reference TRBV7-6 and TRBJ2-2, the full variable domain reads GAGVSQSPRYKVTKRGQDVALRCDPISGHVSLYWYRQALGQGPEFLTYFNYEAQQDKSGLPNDRFSAERPEGSISTLTIQRTEQRDSAMYRCASRPPGITGELFFGEGSRLTVL.

This clonotype was found many times. The rearrangement uses TRBV20-1 and TRBJ2-2; 7 nucleotides line up with TRBD2. Per germline, CDR1 DFQATT and CDR2 SNEGSKA (reference sequence). V shed 4 bases and J 0 bases; nucleotides not matched to a gene: 2. The CDR3 is 14 residues long. CDR3 loop: CSAKSGANTGELFF. In nucleotides, the CDR3 is TGCAGTGCTAAGAGCGGGGCGAACACCGGGGAGCTGTTTTTT.

This clonotype was detected a few times. The V call is TRBV28, the J call TRBJ1-4; D uncertain. The V end lost 5 bases, the J end lost 5 bases, and 6 bases lay between the germline ends. This CDR3 comprises 12 residues. Looked up from germline, CDR1 is MDHEN and CDR2 is SYDVKM. CDR3 bases: TGTGCCAGCAGTGTCCCAAATGAAAAACTGTTTTTT. It yields the protein CASSVPNEKLFF. The variable domain in full, with the rest retrieved from reference TRBV28 and TRBJ1-4, is DVKVTQSSRYLVKRTGEKVFLECVQDMDHENMFWYRQDPGLGLRLIYFSYDVKMKEKGDIPEGYSVSREKKERFSLILESASTNQTSMYLCASSVPNEKLFFGSGTQLSVL.

This clonotype showed up many times. The CDR3 DNA sequence: TGCAGTGCTAGTAGAGGGGGAGAAAAACTGTTTTTT. It yields the protein CSASRGGEKLFF. This chain uses TRBV20-1 with TRBJ1-4; TRBD1 is a possible D gene (6 bases). The CDR3 runs to 12 residues. V lost 3 bases and J lost 8, with 10 bases in between. From germline, CDR1 is DFQATT and CDR2 SNEGSKA (reference sequence).

The chain carries TRBV27 and TRBJ1-1, with D possibly being TRBD1 (6 bases). Trimming shortened V by 0 bases and J by 1 base, and 12 bases separated the two germline ends. This CDR3 has 16 amino acids. From germline, CDR1 is MNHEY and CDR2 SMNVEV (reference sequence). In nucleotides, the CDR3 is TGTGCCAGCAGTTTATCTTTTCTGGGGGCGAACACTGAAGCTTTCTTT. Translated, it gives CASSLSFLGANTEAFF.

This clonotype was seen more than once but under ten times. The chain links TRBV27 to TRBJ2-1, with 8 bases matching TRBD2. The V gene end was trimmed by 4 bases and the J gene end by 15 bases; junction bases not matched to a gene: 14. Germline V gives CDR1 MNHEY, CDR2 SMNVEV (reference sequence). This CDR3 region has 14 residues. The CDR3 DNA reads TGTGCCAGCAGTTCCCCGGGTCGAGCGGGAGTTTGGTTCTTC. It yields the protein CASSSPGRAGVWFF.

This chain joins TRBV12-3 or TRBV12-4 and TRBJ2-2; possible D gene TRBD1, 6 bases. Trimming shortened V by 7 bases and J by 2 bases, and 17 bases separated the two germline ends. CDR3 length equals 16 residues. This chain's CDR3 is CASTFAPGHNTGELFF. In DNA form, the CDR3 reads TGTGCCAGCACCTTCGCGCCGGGACATAACACCGGGGAGCTGTTTTTT.

This clonotype was seen a few times. The J gene is TRBJ2-7, the V gene TRBV9; TRBD1 might be the D (7 bases). The CDR3 totals 15 residues. V was shortened by 3 bases and J by 6 bases, with 19 bases between the two germline ends. Germline-derived CDR1 and CDR2 are SGDLS and YYNGEE. CDR3 DNA: TGTGCCAGCAGCGCAGGGGGGACAGCCACCATCGAGCAGTACTTC. Protein: CASSAGGTATIEQYF.

A remark on this clonotype: At one end, the junction sequence differs from germline, possibly due to a read error. CDR3 loop: CASSLAESYEQFF. Here the CDR3 DNA reads TGTGCCAGCAGCCTAGCGGAATCTTATGAGCAGTTCTTC. The J gene is TRBJ2-1, the V gene TRBV7-9, with 7 bases matching TRBD2. Germline-derived CDR1 and CDR2 are SEHNR and FQNEAQ (reference sequence). There are 13 residues in the CDR3.

The rearrangement uses TRBV25-1 and TRBJ2-7; the D call may be TRBD1 or TRBD2 (5 bases each). The germline V and J ends were trimmed by 8 bases and 2 bases, with 16 bases remaining between them. Looked up from germline, CDR1 is MGHDK and CDR2 is SYGVNS. The CDR3 has 14 amino acids. CDR3 DNA sequence: TGTGCCAGCGCCCCGGGGCTCGGGGCCTACGAGCAGTACTTC. It codes for CASAPGLGAYEQYF.

This clonotype was picked up one time. CDR3 DNA: TGTGCCAGCAGTCCTCCAGGGTGGGCGAACACTGAAGCTTTCTTT. It yields the protein CASSPPGWANTEAFF. The chain has TRBV12-3 or TRBV12-4 and TRBJ1-1, with D maybe TRBD1 (5 bases). The V end lost 5 bases, the J end lost 1 base, and 14 bases lay between the germline ends. This CDR3 comprises 15 residues.

This clonotype was counted between two and nine times. This chain links TRBV29-1 with TRBJ1-2, with TRBD1 identical over 7 bases. The junction had 6 bases not matched to a gene; V was cut back by 6 bases and J by 2 bases. Germline V lookup: CDR1 SQVTM, CDR2 ANQGSEA. This CDR3 contains 13 residues. The CDR3 DNA reads as TGCAGCGTGTCCGACAGGGAGAACTATGGCTACACCTTC. The encoded protein is CSVSDRENYGYTF.

The table lists this clonotype with a few counts. The chain has TRBV5-1 and TRBJ2-1; 7 bases align to TRBD2. Germline CDR1 SGHRS, CDR2 YFSETQ. J was trimmed by 6 bases and V by 0 bases; bases with no gene match: 6. CDR3 size: 15 residues. CDR3 amino acids: CASSLGGSFGNEQFF. As DNA, the CDR3 is TGCGCCAGCAGCTTGGGCGGGAGTTTCGGCAATGAGCAGTTCTTC.

This clonotype occurred a few times. V usage is TRBV10-2 and J usage is TRBJ2-7; D might be TRBD2 (5 bases). Trimming removed 4 bases at V and 2 bases at J, with 9 bases between. CDR1 is WSHSY, CDR2 SAAADI, per germline. The CDR3 has 13 amino acids. The CDR3 nucleotides are TGCGCCAGCAGTGCGGGAACGACCTACGAGCAGTACTTC. Its protein product is CASSAGTTYEQYF.

The rearrangement joins TRBV29-1 to TRBJ2-7, with unresolved D. Germline V gene lookup returns CDR1 SQVTM and CDR2 ANQGSEA. Trimming stripped 4 bases from V and 0 bases from J, with 16 bases between. The CDR3 contains 15 residues. The CDR3 DNA sequence: TGCAGCGTTGGGGTTTGGTGGGCCAACTCCTACGAGCAGTACTTC. Protein: CSVGVWWANSYEQYF.

This clonotype was seen repeatedly, ten times or more. The gene calls are TRBV20-1 and TRBJ1-6, with 10 nucleotides matching TRBD1. V gave up 2 bases and J gave up 9 bases; unmatched junction bases: 4. This CDR3 has 14 amino acids. Germline CDR1 is DFQATT and CDR2 is SNEGSKA (reference sequence). This CDR3 reads CSARWTGGSSPLHF. CDR3 in DNA: TGCAGTGCTAGATGGACAGGGGGTAGTTCACCCCTCCACTTT.

This clonotype was observed a handful of times. The CDR3 nucleotides are TGCAGCGTTGAGCAGGATAATAATGAAAAACTGTTTTTT. It encodes CSVEQDNNEKLFF. The chain is built from TRBV29-1 and TRBJ1-4; D is uncertain. CDR1 is SQVTM and CDR2 is ANQGSEA in the germline V gene. V lost 3 bases and J 4 bases, leaving 9 bases between the germline ends. The CDR3 spans 13 residues. The whole variable domain, remainder taken from reference TRBV29-1 and TRBJ1-4, is SAVISQKPSRDICQRGTSLTIQCQVDSQVTMMFWYRQQPGQSLTLIATANQGSEATYESGFVIDKFPISRPNLTFSTLTVSNMSPEDSSIYLCSVEQDNNEKLFFGSGTQLSVL.

The gene calls are TRBV4-2 and TRBJ2-1; 7 bases match TRBD2. The CDR3 runs to 16 residues. CDR1 and CDR2 from the germline V gene are LGHNA and YNFKEQ. J gave up 3 bases and V 1 base, and 6 bases lay outside the gene matches. The CDR3, as DNA: TGTGCCAGCAGCCAAGGGTCGGCGGGAGACTACAATGAGCAGTTCTTC. This gives the protein CASSQGSAGDYNEQFF.

Many counts were recorded for this clonotype. The chain uses TRBV2 and TRBJ1-5, with D possibly TRBD1 on 5 matching bases. The CDR3 is 15 amino acids. Trimming took 2 bases from V and 7 from J, leaving 15 bases between them. Germline values: CDR1 SNHLY, CDR2 FYNNEI. CDR3 DNA: TGTGCCAGCAGTGAAATTCCCCCTGGGACCCAGCCCCAGCATTTT. Residues: CASSEIPPGTQPQHF.

The genes are TRBV10-1 and TRBJ2-3; D call uncertain. This CDR3 is 14 amino acids long. Germline CDR1 WNHNN, CDR2 SYGVQD (reference sequence). The V and J ends lost 0 bases and 1 base respectively, with 5 bases between them. Here the CDR3 reads CASSESFGTDTQYF. CDR3 in DNA: TGCGCCAGCAGTGAGTCTTTTGGCACAGATACGCAGTATTTT.

This chain uses TRBV5-1 with TRBJ2-7; TRBD2 agrees at 9 bases. Germline CDR1 reads SGHRS; CDR2 reads YFSETQ. With V trimmed by 4 bases and J by 2 bases, 4 bases remained unmatched. CDR3 length: 14 residues. CDR3 coding DNA: TGCGCCAGCAGCGGCGGGACTAGCCCCTACGAGCAGTACTTC. The encoded protein is CASSGGTSPYEQYF.